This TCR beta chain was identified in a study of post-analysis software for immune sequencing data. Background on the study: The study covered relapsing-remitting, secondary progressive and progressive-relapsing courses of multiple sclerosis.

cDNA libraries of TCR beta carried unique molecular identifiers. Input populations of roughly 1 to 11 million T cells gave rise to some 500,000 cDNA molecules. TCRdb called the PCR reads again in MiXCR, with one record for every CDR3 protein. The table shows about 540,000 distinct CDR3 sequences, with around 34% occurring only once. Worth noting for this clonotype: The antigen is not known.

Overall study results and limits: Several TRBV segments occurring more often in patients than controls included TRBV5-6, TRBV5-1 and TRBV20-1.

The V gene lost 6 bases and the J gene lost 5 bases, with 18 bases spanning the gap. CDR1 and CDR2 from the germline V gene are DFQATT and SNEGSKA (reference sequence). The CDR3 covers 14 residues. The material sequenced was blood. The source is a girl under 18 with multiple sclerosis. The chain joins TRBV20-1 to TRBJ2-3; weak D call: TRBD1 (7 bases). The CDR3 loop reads CSALGGTARDTQYF. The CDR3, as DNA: TGCAGTGCCCTTGGCGGGACAGCTAGAGATACGCAGTATTTT.